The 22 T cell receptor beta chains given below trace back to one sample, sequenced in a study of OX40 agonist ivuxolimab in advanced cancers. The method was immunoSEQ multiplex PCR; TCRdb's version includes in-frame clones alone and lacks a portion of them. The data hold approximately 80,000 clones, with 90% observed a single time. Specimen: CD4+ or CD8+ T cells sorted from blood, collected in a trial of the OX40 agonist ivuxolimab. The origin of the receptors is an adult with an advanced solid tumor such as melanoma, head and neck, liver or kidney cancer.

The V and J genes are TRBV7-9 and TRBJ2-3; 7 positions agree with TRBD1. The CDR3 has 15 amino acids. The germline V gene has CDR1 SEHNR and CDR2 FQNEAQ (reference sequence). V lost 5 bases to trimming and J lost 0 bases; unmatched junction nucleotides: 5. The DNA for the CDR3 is TGTGCCAGCAGCAGATCGACAGGGAGCACAGATACGCAGTATTTT. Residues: CASSRSTGSTDTQYF.

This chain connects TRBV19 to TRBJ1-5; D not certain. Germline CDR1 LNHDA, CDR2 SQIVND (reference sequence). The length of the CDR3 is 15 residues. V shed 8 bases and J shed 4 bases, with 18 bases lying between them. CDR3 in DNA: TGTGCCAGTTCGAAGGCAGGAGCGTGGAATCAGCCCCAGCATTTT. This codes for CASSKAGAWNQPQHF. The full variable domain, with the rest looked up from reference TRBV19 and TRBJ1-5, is DGGITQSPKYLFRKEGQNVTLSCEQNLNHDAMYWYRQDPGQGLRLIYYSQIVNDFQKGDIAEGYSVSREKKESFPLTVTSAQKNPTAFYLCASSKAGAWNQPQHFGDGTRLSIL.

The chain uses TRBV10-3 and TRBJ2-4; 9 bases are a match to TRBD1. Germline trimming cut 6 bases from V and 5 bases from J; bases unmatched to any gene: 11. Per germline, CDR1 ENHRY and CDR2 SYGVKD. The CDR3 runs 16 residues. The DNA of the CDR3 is TGTGCCATCAGAGATCCACAGGGGGCTGGTGAAAACATTCAGTACTTC. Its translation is CAIRDPQGAGENIQYF.

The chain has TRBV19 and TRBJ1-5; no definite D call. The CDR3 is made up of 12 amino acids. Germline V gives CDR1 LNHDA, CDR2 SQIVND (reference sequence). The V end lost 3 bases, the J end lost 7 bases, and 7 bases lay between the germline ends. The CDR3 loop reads CASSMLGQPQHF. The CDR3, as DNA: TGTGCCAGTAGTATGCTGGGGCAGCCCCAGCATTTT.

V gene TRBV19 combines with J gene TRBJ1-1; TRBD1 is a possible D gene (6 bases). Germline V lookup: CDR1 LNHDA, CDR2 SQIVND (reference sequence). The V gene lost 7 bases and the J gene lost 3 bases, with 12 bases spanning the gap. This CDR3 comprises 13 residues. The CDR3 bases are TGTGCCAGTACCCCACAGGGAGACACTGAAGCTTTCTTT. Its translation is CASTPQGDTEAFF.

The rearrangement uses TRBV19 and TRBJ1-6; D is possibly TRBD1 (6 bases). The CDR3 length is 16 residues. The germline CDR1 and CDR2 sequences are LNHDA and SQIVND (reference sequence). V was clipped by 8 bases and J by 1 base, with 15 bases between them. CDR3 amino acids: CASGTNRVSYNSPLHF. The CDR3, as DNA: TGTGCCAGTGGAACCAACAGGGTTTCCTATAATTCACCCCTCCACTTT.

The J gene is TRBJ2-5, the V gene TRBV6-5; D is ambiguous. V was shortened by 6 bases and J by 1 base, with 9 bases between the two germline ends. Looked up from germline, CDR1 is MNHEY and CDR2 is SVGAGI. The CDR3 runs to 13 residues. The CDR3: CASSQDGQETQYF. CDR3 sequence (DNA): TGTGCCAGCAGCCAGGACGGCCAAGAGACCCAGTACTTC.

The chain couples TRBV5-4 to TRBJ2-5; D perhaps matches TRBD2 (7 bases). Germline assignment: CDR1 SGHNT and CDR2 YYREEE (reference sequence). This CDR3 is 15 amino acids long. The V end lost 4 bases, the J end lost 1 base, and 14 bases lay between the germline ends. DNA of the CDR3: TGTGCCAGCAGCCTGTGGGGGGGCGCCCAAGAGACCCAGTACTTC. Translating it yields CASSLWGGAQETQYF.

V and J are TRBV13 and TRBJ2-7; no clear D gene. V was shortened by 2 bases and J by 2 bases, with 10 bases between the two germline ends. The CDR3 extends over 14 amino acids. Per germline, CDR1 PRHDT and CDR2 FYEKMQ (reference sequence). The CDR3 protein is CASSLPGAAYEQYV. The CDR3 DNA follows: TGTGCCAGCAGCTTACCAGGAGCCGCCTACGAGCAGTACGTC.

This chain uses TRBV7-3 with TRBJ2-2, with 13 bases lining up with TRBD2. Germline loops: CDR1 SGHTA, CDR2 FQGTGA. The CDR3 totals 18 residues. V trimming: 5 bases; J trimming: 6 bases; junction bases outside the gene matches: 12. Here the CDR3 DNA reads TGTGCCAGCAGCCCGTGGACTAGCGGGGGCCGATTATCCGGGGAGCTGTTTTTT. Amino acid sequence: CASSPWTSGGRLSGELFF.

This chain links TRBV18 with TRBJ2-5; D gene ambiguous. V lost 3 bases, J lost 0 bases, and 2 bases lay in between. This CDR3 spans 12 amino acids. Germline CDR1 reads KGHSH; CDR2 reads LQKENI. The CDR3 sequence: CASSPDQETQYF. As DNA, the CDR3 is TGTGCCAGCTCACCGGACCAAGAGACCCAGTACTTC.

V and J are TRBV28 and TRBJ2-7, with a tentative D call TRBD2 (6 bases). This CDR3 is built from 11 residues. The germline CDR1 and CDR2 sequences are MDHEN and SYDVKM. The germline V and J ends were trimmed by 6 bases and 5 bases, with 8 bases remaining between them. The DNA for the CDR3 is TGTGCCAGCAGGAGGAGGGACGAGCAGTACGTC. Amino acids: CASRRRDEQYV.

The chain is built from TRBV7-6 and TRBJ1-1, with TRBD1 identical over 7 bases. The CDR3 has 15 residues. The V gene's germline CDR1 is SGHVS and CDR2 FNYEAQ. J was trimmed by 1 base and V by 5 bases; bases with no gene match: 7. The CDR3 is CASSPRQGGNTEAFF. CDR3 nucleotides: TGTGCCAGCAGCCCGAGACAGGGAGGGAACACTGAAGCTTTCTTT.

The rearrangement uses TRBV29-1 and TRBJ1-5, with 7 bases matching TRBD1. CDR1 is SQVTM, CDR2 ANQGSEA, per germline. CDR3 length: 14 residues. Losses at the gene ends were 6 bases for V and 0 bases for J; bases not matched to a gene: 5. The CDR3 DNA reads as TGCAGCGTAGCCGACAGGGCTAGCAATCAGCCCCAGCATTTT. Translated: CSVADRASNQPQHF.

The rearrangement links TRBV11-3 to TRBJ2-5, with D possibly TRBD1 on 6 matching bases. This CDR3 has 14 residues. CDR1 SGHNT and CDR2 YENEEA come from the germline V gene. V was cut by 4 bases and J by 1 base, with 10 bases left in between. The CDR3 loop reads CASSSRTAQETQYF. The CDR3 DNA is TGTGCCAGCAGCTCTAGGACAGCCCAAGAGACCCAGTACTTC.

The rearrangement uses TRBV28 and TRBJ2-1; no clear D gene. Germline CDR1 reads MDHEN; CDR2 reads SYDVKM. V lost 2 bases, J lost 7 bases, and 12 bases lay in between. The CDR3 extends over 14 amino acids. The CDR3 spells CASSLSLGMNEQFF. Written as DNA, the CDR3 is TGTGCCAGCAGTTTAAGTCTGGGGATGAATGAGCAGTTCTTC.

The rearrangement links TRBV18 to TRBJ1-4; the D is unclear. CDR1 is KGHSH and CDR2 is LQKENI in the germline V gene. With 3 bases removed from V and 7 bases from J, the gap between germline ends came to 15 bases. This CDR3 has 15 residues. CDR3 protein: CASSPITLEREKLFF. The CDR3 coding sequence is TGTGCCAGCTCACCTATAACCCTAGAGCGTGAAAAACTGTTTTTT.

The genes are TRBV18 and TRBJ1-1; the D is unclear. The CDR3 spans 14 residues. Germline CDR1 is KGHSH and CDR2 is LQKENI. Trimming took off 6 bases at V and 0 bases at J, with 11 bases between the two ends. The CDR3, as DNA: TGTGCCAGCTCGACGGAGGGAGTGAACACTGAAGCTTTCTTT. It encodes CASSTEGVNTEAFF.

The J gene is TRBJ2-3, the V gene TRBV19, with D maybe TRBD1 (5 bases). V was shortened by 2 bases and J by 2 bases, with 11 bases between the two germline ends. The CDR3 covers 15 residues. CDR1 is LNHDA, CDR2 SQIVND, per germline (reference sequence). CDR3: CASSIQGSDTDTQYF. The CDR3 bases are TGTGCCAGTAGTATACAGGGTTCTGACACAGATACGCAGTATTTT.

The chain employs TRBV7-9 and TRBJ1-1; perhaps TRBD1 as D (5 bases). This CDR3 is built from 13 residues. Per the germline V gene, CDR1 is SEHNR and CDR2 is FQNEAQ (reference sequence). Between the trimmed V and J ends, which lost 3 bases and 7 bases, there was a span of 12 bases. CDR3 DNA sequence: TGTGCCAGCAGCTTCGCGGCTGACAGTGAAGCTTTCTTT. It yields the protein CASSFAADSEAFF.

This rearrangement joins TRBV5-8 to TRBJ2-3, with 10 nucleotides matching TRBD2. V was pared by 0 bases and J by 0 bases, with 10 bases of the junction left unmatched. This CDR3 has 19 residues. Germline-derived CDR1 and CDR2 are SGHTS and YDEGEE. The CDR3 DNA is TGTGCCAGCAGCTTGGTCCTAGCGGGGGCTCGCTGGAGCACAGATACGCAGTATTTT. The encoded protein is CASSLVLAGARWSTDTQYF. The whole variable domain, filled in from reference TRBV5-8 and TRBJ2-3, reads EAGVTQSPTHLIKTRGQQATLRCSPISGHTSVYWYQQALGLGLQFLLWYDEGEERNRGNFPPRFSGRQFPNYSSELNVNALELEDSALYLCASSLVLAGARWSTDTQYFGPGTRLTVL.

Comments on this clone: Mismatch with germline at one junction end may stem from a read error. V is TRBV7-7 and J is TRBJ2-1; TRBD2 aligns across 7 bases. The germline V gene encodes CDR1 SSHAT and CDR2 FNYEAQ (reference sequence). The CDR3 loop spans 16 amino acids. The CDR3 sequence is CASSPLTGRLYNEQFF. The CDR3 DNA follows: TGTGCTAGCAGCCCACTCACCGGGAGGCTATACAATGAGCAGTTCTTC.